The 7 T cell receptor beta chains presented below share a single source sample, sequenced in a study of T-cell memory formation after mild COVID-19. Each CDR3 protein is one row after TCRdb ran MiXCR on the 5' RACE reads. The repertoire holds roughly 410,000 distinct CDR3 sequences, with 20% to 25% as singletons. The sequenced material came from PBMCs or a T cell subset sorted from them (not recorded which). These receptors came from an adult woman who had mild COVID-19 (a few samples of this study predate the infection). Cell type and time point are not known.

The gene calls are TRBV29-1 and TRBJ1-3; TRBD1 matches at 9 bases. V shed 6 bases, J shed 6 bases, and the junction held 6 bases outside the gene matches. Per the germline V gene, CDR1 is SQVTM and CDR2 is ANQGSEA. The length of the CDR3 is 13 residues. CDR3 DNA sequence: TGCAGCGTAGAGACAGGGGGATTAAACACCATATATTTT. Translating it yields CSVETGGLNTIYF.

The sample holds many counts of this clonotype. V and J are TRBV3-1 and TRBJ2-3; D not certain. CDR3 size: 17 residues. V lost 0 bases to trimming and J lost 2 bases, with 15 bases between them. The germline CDR1 and CDR2 sequences are LGHDT and YNNKEL (reference sequence). Here the CDR3 reads CASSQDRAKHLTDTQYF. The CDR3, as DNA: TGTGCCAGCAGCCAAGATAGGGCTAAGCATCTCACAGATACGCAGTATTTT.

The rearrangement links TRBV20-1 to TRBJ2-7; 7 positions match TRBD2. Germline-derived CDR1 and CDR2 are DFQATT and SNEGSKA (reference sequence). The CDR3 loop spans 15 amino acids. J gave up 3 bases and V 3 bases, and 11 bases lay outside the gene matches. In nucleotides, the CDR3 is TGCAGTGCTAGGCCCCTGGTGGCGGGAGTCTACGAGCAGTACTTC. It yields the protein CSARPLVAGVYEQYF.

The V and J genes are TRBV12-3 or TRBV12-4 and TRBJ1-1; D gene unclear. The CDR3 runs 14 residues. V gave up 3 bases and J gave up 1 base, with 9 bases separating them. The CDR3 spells CASSLELGNTEAFF. The CDR3 DNA is TGTGCCAGCAGTTTGGAACTGGGGAACACTGAAGCTTTCTTT.

This clonotype turned up a few times. DNA for the CDR3: TGCGCCAGCAGGAAACAGGGGGCAACAGATACGCAGTATTTT. This sequence encodes CASRKQGATDTQYF. This chain uses TRBV5-1 with TRBJ2-3; 9 bases match TRBD1. V dropped 5 bases and J dropped 3; count of bases not matched to a gene: 4. The CDR3 contains 14 residues. Germline CDR1 reads SGHRS; CDR2 reads YFSETQ.

This rearrangement joins TRBV11-3 to TRBJ2-1; TRBD1 agrees at 11 bases. Germline trimming cut 5 bases from V and 4 bases from J; bases unmatched to any gene: 7. The CDR3 is 16 amino acids. Germline-derived CDR1 and CDR2 are SGHNT and YENEEA. CDR3 DNA sequence: TGTGCCAGCAGCCCCGGACAGGGGGCGGGTTACAATGAGCAGTTCTTC. Protein sequence: CASSPGQGAGYNEQFF.

This clonotype was counted ten times or more. The chain carries TRBV24-1 and TRBJ2-7; D may correspond to TRBD1 or TRBD2 (5 bases each). This CDR3 has 17 amino acids. Between the trimmed V and J ends, which lost 3 bases and 1 base, there was a span of 18 bases. CDR1 and CDR2 from the germline V gene are KGHDR and SFDVKD. Here the CDR3 reads CATSDKEGRVKSYEQYF. The DNA of the CDR3 is TGTGCCACCAGTGATAAAGAGGGGCGCGTCAAGTCCTACGAGCAGTACTTC.